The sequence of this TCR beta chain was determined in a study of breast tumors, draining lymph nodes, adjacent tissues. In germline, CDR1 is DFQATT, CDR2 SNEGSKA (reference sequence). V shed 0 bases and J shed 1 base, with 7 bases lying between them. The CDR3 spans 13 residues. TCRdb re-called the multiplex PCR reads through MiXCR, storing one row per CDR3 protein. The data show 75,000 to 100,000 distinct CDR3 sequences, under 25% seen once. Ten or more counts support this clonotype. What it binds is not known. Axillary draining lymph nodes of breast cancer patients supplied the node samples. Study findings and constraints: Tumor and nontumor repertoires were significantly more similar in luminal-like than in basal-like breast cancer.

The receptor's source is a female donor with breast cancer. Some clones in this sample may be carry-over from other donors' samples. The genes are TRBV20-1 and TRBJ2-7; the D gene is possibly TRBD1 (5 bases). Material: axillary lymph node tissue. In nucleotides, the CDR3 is TGCAGTGCTAGAGAGACAGCGTCCTACGAGCAGTACTTC. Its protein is CSARETASYEQYF.